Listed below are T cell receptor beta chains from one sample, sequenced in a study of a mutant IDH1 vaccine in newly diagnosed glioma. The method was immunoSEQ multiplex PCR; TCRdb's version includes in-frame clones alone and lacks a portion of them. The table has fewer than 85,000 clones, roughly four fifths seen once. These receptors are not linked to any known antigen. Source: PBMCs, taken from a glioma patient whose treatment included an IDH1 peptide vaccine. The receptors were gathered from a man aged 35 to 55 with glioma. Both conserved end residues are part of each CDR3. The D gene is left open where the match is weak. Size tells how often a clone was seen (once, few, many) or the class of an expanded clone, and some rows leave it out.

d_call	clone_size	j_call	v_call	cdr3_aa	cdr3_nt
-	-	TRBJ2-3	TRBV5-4	CASSLSASTDTQYF	TGTGCCAGCAGCTTGTCAGCTAGCACAGATACGCAGTATTTT
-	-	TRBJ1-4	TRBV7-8	CASSLVIGRTNNEKLFF	TGTGCCAGCAGCCTAGTTATTGGACGGACGAATAATGAAAAACTGTTTTTT
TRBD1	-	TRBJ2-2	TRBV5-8	CASSFLKGTGDTGELFF	TGTGCCAGCAGCTTCTTAAAAGGGACAGGGGACACCGGGGAGCTGTTTTTT
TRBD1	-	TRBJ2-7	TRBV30	CAWSMTGLDEQYF	TGTGCCTGGAGTATGACAGGGTTGGACGAGCAGTACTTC
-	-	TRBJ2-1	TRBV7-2	CASSLGPQDEQFF	TGTGCCAGCAGCTTAGGGCCCCAGGATGAGCAGTTCTTC
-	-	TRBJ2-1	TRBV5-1	CASSPYPLGGPGAVQVDEQFF	TGCGCCAGCAGCCCTTACCCCTTGGGGGGACCGGGGGCCGTACAGGTCGATGAGCAGTTCTTC
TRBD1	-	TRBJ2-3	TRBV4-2	CASSQTPFGQGDADTQYF	TGTGCCAGCAGCCAAACACCCTTCGGACAGGGGGACGCAGATACGCAGTATTTT
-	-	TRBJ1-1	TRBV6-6	CASRGRPSGAEAFF	TGTGCCAGCAGAGGACGTCCCTCCGGCGCTGAAGCTTTCTTT
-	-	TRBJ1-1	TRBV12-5	CASGLGDRNTEAFF	TGTGCTAGTGGTTTGGGCGACAGGAACACTGAAGCTTTCTTT
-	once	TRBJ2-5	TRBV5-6	CASSLETGIVKTQYF	TGTGCCAGCAGCTTGGAAACAGGGATTGTAAAGACCCAGTACTTC
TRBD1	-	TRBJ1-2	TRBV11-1	CASSLSRTGFSGYTF	TGTGCCAGCAGCCTGAGCAGGACAGGGTTCTCTGGCTACACCTTC
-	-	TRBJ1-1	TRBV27	CASSFGENTEAFF	TGTGCCAGCAGTTTCGGGGAGAACACTGAAGCTTTCTTT
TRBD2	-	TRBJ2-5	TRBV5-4	CASSLDRGGGETQYF	TGTGCCAGCAGCCTGGACCGGGGGGGCGGGGAGACCCAGTACTTC
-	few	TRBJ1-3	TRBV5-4	CASSPGWRGRGNTIYF	TGCGCCAGCAGCCCCGGGTGGAGGGGGAGAGGAAACACCATATATTTT
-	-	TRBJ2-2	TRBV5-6	CASSGPGRSYTGELFF	TGTGCCAGCAGCGGACCGGGCAGGAGTTACACCGGGGAGCTGTTTTTT
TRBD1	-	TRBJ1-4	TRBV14	CASSQWTGADEKLFF	TGTGCCAGCAGCCAATGGACAGGGGCGGACGAAAAACTGTTTTTT
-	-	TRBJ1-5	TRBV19	CATRKGNQPQHF	TGTGCCACTAGAAAGGGCAATCAGCCCCAGCATTTT
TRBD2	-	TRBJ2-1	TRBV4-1	CASSPQREVAYNEQFF	TGCGCCAGCTCTCCCCAGCGGGAAGTCGCCTACAATGAGCAGTTCTTC
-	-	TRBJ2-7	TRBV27	CASGSQANYEQYF	TGTGCCAGCGGCTCGCAGGCCAACTACGAGCAGTACTTC
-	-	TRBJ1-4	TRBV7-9	CASSSWTETNEKLFF	TGTGCCAGCAGCTCCTGGACAGAAACCAATGAAAAACTGTTTTTT
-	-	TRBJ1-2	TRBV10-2	CASTPDRWGYTF	TGCGCCAGCACCCCGGACAGATGGGGCTACACCTTC
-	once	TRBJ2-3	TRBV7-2	CASSLADTQYF	TGTGCCAGCAGCTTAGCAGATACGCAGTATTTT
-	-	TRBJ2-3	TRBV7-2	CASSRSPTDTQYF	TGTGCCAGCAGCCGCTCTCCCACAGATACGCAGTATTTT
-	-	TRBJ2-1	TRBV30	CAWSMGAGYNEQFF	TGTGCCTGGAGTATGGGGGCCGGGTACAATGAGCAGTTCTTC
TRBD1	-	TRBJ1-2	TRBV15	CATSGLRTGNYGYTF	TGTGCCACCAGCGGGCTGAGGACAGGGAACTATGGCTACACCTTC
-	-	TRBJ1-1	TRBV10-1	CASSEEQPYTEAFF	TGCGCCAGCAGTGAGGAACAGCCTTACACTGAAGCTTTCTTT
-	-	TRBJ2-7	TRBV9	CASSTGQFREQYF	TGTGCCAGCAGCACCGGACAATTTCGCGAGCAGTACTTC
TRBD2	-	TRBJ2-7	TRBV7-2	CASSFLGLVGEQYF	TGTGCCAGCAGCTTCCTGGGACTAGTAGGAGAGCAGTACTTC
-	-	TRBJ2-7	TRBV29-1	CSVEPTGRGHEQYF	TGCAGCGTTGAGCCTACAGGGAGGGGCCACGAGCAGTACTTC
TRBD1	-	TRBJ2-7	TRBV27	CASSRTGTGGYEQYF	TGTGCCAGCAGTCGAACCGGGACAGGGGGCTACGAGCAGTACTTC
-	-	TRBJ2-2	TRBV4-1	CASSQGLTGELFF	TGCGCCAGCAGCCAAGGACTCACGGGGGAGCTGTTTTTT
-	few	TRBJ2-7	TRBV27	CASSFTSLNLYEQYF	TGTGCCAGCAGTTTTACTTCCTTAAACTTATACGAGCAGTACTTC
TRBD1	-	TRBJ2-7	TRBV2	CASGSGGYEQYF	TGTGCCAGCGGCTCAGGGGGCTACGAGCAGTACTTC
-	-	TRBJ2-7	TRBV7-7	CASSLDGGSFDEQYF	TGTGCTAGCAGTCTTGATGGGGGGTCGTTCGACGAGCAGTACTTC
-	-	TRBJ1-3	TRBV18	CASARDLSGNTIYF	TGTGCCAGCGCACGGGACCTCTCTGGAAACACCATATATTTT
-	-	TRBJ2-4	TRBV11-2	CASSFTSSPGGAKNIQYF	TGTGCCAGCAGCTTCACAAGCTCCCCAGGGGGGGCCAAAAACATTCAGTACTTC
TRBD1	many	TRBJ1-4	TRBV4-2	CASSLTGGFNEKLFF	TGTGCCAGCAGCCTCACAGGGGGCTTTAATGAAAAACTGTTTTTT
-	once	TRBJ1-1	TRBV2	CASSTPPMNTEAFF	TGTGCCAGCAGTACTCCCCCAATGAACACTGAAGCTTTCTTT
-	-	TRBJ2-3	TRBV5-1	CASSLGTALGADTQYF	TGCGCCAGCAGCTTGGGGACTGCGTTAGGTGCAGATACGCAGTATTTT
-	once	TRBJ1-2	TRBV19	CASSTTQTGLKGYTF	TGTGCCAGTAGTACAACCCAGACAGGCCTTAAAGGCTACACCTTC
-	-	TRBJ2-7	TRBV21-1	CASSKCRSVKTYEQYF	TGTGCCAGCAGCAAATGCCGTAGCGTAAAGACTTACGAGCAGTACTTC
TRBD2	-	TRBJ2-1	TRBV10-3	CAIRGLAGDEQFF	TGTGCCATCAGGGGGCTAGCGGGAGATGAGCAGTTCTTC
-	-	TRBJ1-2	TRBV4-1	CASSQGYGYTF	TGCGCCAGCAGCCAAGGGTATGGCTACACCTTC
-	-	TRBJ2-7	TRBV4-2	CASSPPGTTSKEEQYF	TGTGCCAGCAGCCCCCCCGGGACCACCTCAAAGGAGGAGCAGTACTTC
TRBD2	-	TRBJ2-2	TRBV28	CASVHREGHTGELFF	TGTGCCAGCGTACACCGGGAGGGCCATACCGGGGAGCTGTTTTTT
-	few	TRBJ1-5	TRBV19	CASREGPVRPQHF	TGTGCCAGTAGGGAGGGGCCCGTCAGGCCCCAGCATTTT
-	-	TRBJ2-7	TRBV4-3	CASSQVRGRSYEQYF	TGCGCCAGCAGCCAAGTCAGGGGCCGCTCCTACGAGCAGTACTTC
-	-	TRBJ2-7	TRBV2	CASRENRDNYSYEQYF	TGTGCCAGCAGAGAAAACCGGGACAACTACTCCTACGAGCAGTACTTC
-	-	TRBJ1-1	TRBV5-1	CASSVGPAGKNTEAFF	TGCGCCAGCAGCGTGGGGCCGGCAGGCAAGAACACTGAAGCTTTCTTT
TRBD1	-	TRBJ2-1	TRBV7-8	CASSFLQGTAKIYNEQFF	TGTGCCAGCAGCTTCCTGCAGGGGACAGCCAAAATCTACAATGAGCAGTTCTTC
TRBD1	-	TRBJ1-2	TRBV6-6	CASSYSATGSNYGYTF	TGTGCCAGCAGTTACTCTGCGACAGGGTCTAACTATGGCTACACCTTC
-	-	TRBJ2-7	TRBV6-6	CASNAGRSADEQYF	TGTGCCAGCAATGCAGGGAGGAGTGCGGACGAGCAGTACTTC
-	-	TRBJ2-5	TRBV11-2	CASSWGLQETQYF	TGTGCCAGCAGCTGGGGACTGCAAGAGACCCAGTACTTC